This entry lists 14 T cell receptor beta chains sequenced from one sample in a study of cytomegalovirus exposure and HLA in healthy donors. This table comes from immunoSEQ multiplex PCR, and its TCRdb copy is limited to in-frame clones, with some not included. The repertoire holds about 350,000 clones, with about 85% as singletons. Sequencing was done on a sample of PBMCs. These TCRs come from a woman aged 25-40 years in good health and CMV-seropositive.

This rearrangement joins TRBV15 to TRBJ2-7, with D perhaps matching TRBD1 or TRBD2 (6 bases each). This CDR3 region has 13 residues. Between the trimmed V and J ends, which lost 3 bases and 5 bases, there was a span of 11 bases. Germline V gives CDR1 LNHNV, CDR2 YYDKDF (reference sequence). Here the CDR3 reads CATSRRDMDEQYF. CDR3 nucleotide sequence: TGTGCCACCAGCAGGCGGGACATGGACGAGCAGTACTTC.

This CDR3 reads CASQTGASTEAFF. In nucleotides, the CDR3 is TGTGCCAGCCAAACAGGGGCGAGCACTGAAGCTTTCTTT. This chain joins TRBV7-6 and TRBJ1-1; 7 nucleotides agree with TRBD1. Germline CDR1 reads SGHVS; CDR2 reads FNYEAQ. The CDR3 spans 13 residues. V lost 8 bases and J lost 4; bases outside the gene matches: 7.

This clone was seen a handful of times. The V gene is TRBV18, the J gene TRBJ1-2, with D perhaps TRBD1 (5 bases). The V and J ends lost 4 bases and 8 bases respectively, with 14 bases between them. The V gene's germline CDR1 is KGHSH and CDR2 LQKENI. The CDR3 is 13 residues long. The CDR3 loop is CASSLTEGAGYTF. CDR3 DNA: TGTGCCAGCTCACTTACTGAAGGGGCGGGCTACACCTTC.

This rearrangement joins TRBV14 to TRBJ2-7, with D possibly TRBD1 on 5 matching bases. Germline assignment: CDR1 SGHDN and CDR2 FVKESK. The CDR3 runs 15 residues. Trimming took off 0 bases at V and 2 bases at J, with 11 bases between the two ends. DNA for the CDR3: TGTGCCAGCAGCCAAGAGGACATACAGACCTACGAGCAGTACTTC. It yields the protein CASSQEDIQTYEQYF.

This clone was picked up one time. This sequence joins TRBV12-1 and TRBJ1-5; the D call TRBD1 from the table was never checked on the DNA. TRBV12-1 represents a pseudogene. This CDR3 is built from 17 residues. In DNA, the CDR3 is TGTGCCAGCAGCTCTGTTCGGACAGGGGGTCCCAATCAGCCCCAGCATTTT. Protein: CASSSVRTGGPNQPQHF.

This sequence joins TRBV30 and TRBJ2-2; 8 bases align to TRBD2. Trimming took 7 bases from V and 4 from J; bases not matched to a gene: 8. The CDR3 covers 14 residues. Germline CDR1 is GTSNPN and CDR2 is SVGIG (reference sequence). DNA for the CDR3: TGTGCCTTCTTCGCCGGGACTAGCACCGGGGAGCTGTTTTTT. It yields the protein CAFFAGTSTGELFF.

This sequence joins TRBV27 and TRBJ2-7; 7 positions match TRBD2. This CDR3 comprises 16 residues. J lost 1 base, V lost 3 bases, and 9 bases had no gene match. Germline V gene data show CDR1 as MNHEY and CDR2 as SMNVEV (reference sequence). The CDR3 bases are TGTGCCAGCAGTTTGGCCTCAACTAGCGCATCCTACGAGCAGTACTTC. This codes for CASSLASTSASYEQYF.

The chain is built from TRBV4-1 and TRBJ1-4; TRBD1 is a possible D gene (5 bases). Germline V gene sequence: CDR1 MGHRA, CDR2 YSYEKL. V was shortened by 0 bases and J by 6 bases, with 11 bases between the two germline ends. The CDR3 covers 15 residues. CDR3 nucleotide sequence: TGCGCCAGCAGCCAAGATGGGGGGGGTGATGAAAAACTGTTTTTT. Its translation is CASSQDGGGDEKLFF.

The chain recombines TRBV11-2 with TRBJ2-7, with D uncertain. This CDR3 is built from 12 residues. CDR1 and CDR2 (germline): SGHAT, FQNNGV. V was pared by 1 base and J by 6 bases, with 7 bases between. The CDR3 DNA follows: TGTGCCAGCAGCTTAGGCTTGGGCGAGCAGTACTTC. Its protein is CASSLGLGEQYF.

The genes are TRBV28 and TRBJ1-5; D gene unclear. The germline V gene encodes CDR1 MDHEN and CDR2 SYDVKM. The CDR3 totals 12 residues. The V and J ends lost 2 bases and 9 bases respectively, with 8 bases between them. CDR3 nucleotides: TGTGCCAGCAGTTTACGGGTTCGGCCCCAGCATTTT. The encoded protein is CASSLRVRPQHF.

This clone was detected a few times. The gene calls are TRBV9 and TRBJ2-2, with D hard to call. Trimming stripped 7 bases from V and 4 bases from J, with 14 bases between. Per the germline V gene, CDR1 is SGDLS and CDR2 is YYNGEE. The CDR3 is 14 amino acids. The CDR3 DNA reads as TGTGCCAGCCGAGCGTTTTATGCCACCGGGGAGCTGTTTTTT. The encoded protein is CASRAFYATGELFF. Together with reference TRBV9 and TRBJ2-2, the CDR3 gives the full variable domain: DSGVTQTPKHLITATGQRVTLRCSPRSGDLSVYWYQQSLDQGLQFLIQYYNGEERAKGNILERFSAQQFPDLHSELNLSSLELGDSALYFCASRAFYATGELFFGEGSRLTVL.

The J gene is TRBJ1-6, the V gene TRBV11-2; D is possibly TRBD1 (5 bases). V lost 1 base and J 8 bases, leaving 12 bases between the germline ends. This CDR3 spans 15 amino acids. Looked up from germline, CDR1 is SGHAT and CDR2 is FQNNGV. The CDR3 reads CASSLVGGYDSPLHF. The CDR3 DNA follows: TGTGCCAGCAGCTTAGTCGGGGGGTATGATTCACCCCTCCACTTT.

The gene calls are TRBV13 and TRBJ1-1; 7 nucleotides line up with TRBD1. The germline V gene encodes CDR1 PRHDT and CDR2 FYEKMQ (reference sequence). With V trimmed by 4 bases and J by 1 base, 6 bases remained unmatched. The CDR3 has 15 residues. In nucleotides, the CDR3 is TGTGCCAGCAGCTACCCTCGGGACAGGAACACTGAAGCTTTCTTT. Residues: CASSYPRDRNTEAFF.

This clone was observed a single time. This chain links TRBV27 with TRBJ2-3; either TRBD1 or TRBD2 may supply D (5 bases each). Germline CDR1 is MNHEY and CDR2 is SMNVEV (reference sequence). V shed 5 bases and J shed 3 bases, with 15 bases lying between them. This CDR3 spans 15 amino acids. CDR3 DNA sequence: TGTGCCAGCAGTGACGGGGCCGGGTTTACAGATACGCAGTATTTT. Translating it yields CASSDGAGFTDTQYF.